These 18 T cell receptor beta chains came from one sample sequenced in a study of memory B cells and T cells in multiple sclerosis (dated by TCRdb to the late 2010s). Their target antigens are unknown. Library preparation used the immunoSEQ multiplex PCR assay. This immuneACCESS table, as held by TCRdb, lists in-frame sequences with V and J called but not all clones. Of the missing ones, under half trace to an unresolved V gene in checked studies; the others have no known cause. Present in this sample are about 32,000 clones, 86% of which were seen just once. Less than 3% of the sample rests with the top ten. After CFSE-labeled PBMCs were cultured without any stimulus, the autoproliferating (CFSEdim) and non-proliferating (CFSEhi) T cell fractions were each sequenced on their own. Altogether, around 50 million CFSE-labeled PBMCs were kept in culture for 6 to 7 days with no stimulus, after which the replicate wells were combined.

Sequencing was performed on PBMCs from blood kept in culture. Receptor source: a human donor with multiple sclerosis.

J is TRBJ1-6 and V is TRBV19, with 7 bases matching TRBD1. The CDR3 has 17 amino acids. V was pared by 3 bases and J by 0 bases, with 5 bases of the junction left unmatched. Germline CDR1 and CDR2: LNHDA and SQIVND (reference sequence). DNA for the CDR3: TGTGCCAGTAGTATTTACGCAGGGGGCTCCTATAATTCACCCCTCCACTTT. Encoded protein: CASSIYAGGSYNSPLHF.

The chain combines TRBV7-6 with TRBJ2-2; D call uncertain. The V and J ends lost 1 base and 2 bases respectively, with 8 bases between them. CDR3 length equals 15 residues. Germline values: CDR1 SGHVS, CDR2 FNYEAQ. The CDR3 spells CASSLGQSNTGELFF. Written as DNA, the CDR3 is TGTGCCAGCAGCTTAGGTCAGAGTAACACCGGGGAGCTGTTTTTT.

The rearrangement joins TRBV7-2 to TRBJ2-1; D perhaps matches TRBD1 (6 bases). Germline assignment: CDR1 SGHTA and CDR2 FQGNSA. The CDR3 is 14 residues long. Deletions cut 5 bases from V and 8 bases from J, with 16 bases between. The CDR3 spells CASSDRLGAHEQFF. CDR3 DNA sequence: TGTGCCAGCAGCGACAGACTGGGGGCCCATGAGCAGTTCTTC.

This sequence joins TRBV28 and TRBJ1-1; TRBD1 matches 9 bases. From germline, CDR1 is MDHEN and CDR2 SYDVKM. CDR3 length equals 14 residues. Trimming at V came to 6 bases and at J to 5 bases, leaving 7 bases not matched to a gene. The CDR3 is CASSLSGTGTEAFF. In DNA, the CDR3 is TGTGCCAGCAGCCTCTCCGGGACAGGGACTGAAGCTTTCTTT.

The V call is TRBV18, the J call TRBJ2-5; D may be TRBD1 (6 bases). V was clipped by 3 bases and J by 2 bases, with 7 bases between them. The CDR3 length is 13 residues. In germline, CDR1 is KGHSH, CDR2 LQKENI. This CDR3 is CASSPTGQETQYF. The CDR3 DNA follows: TGTGCCAGCTCACCGACAGGTCAAGAGACCCAGTACTTC.

Only a few counts were recorded for this clone. The chain links TRBV23-1 to TRBJ2-6; no reliable D call. TRBV23-1 is recorded as an ORF, its role being uncertain. The CDR3 is 18 amino acids. V was clipped by 5 bases and J by 5 bases, with 22 bases between them. The CDR3 loop is CASSSTNTQQSRANVLTF. The DNA for the CDR3 is TGCGCCAGCAGTTCTACAAATACGCAACAAAGTCGGGCCAACGTCCTGACTTTC.

The V and J genes are TRBV6-4 and TRBJ2-3; TRBD2 matches 13 bases. From germline, CDR1 is MRHNA and CDR2 SNTAGT. The CDR3 runs 15 residues. V trimming: 4 bases; J trimming: 5 bases; junction bases outside the gene matches: 3. DNA for the CDR3: TGTGCCAGCAGTGTACTAGCGGGGGGGCAAGATACGCAGTATTTT. Translating gives CASSVLAGGQDTQYF.

The chain recombines TRBV27 with TRBJ1-4; D uncertain. The CDR3 sequence is 15 residues long. Trimming shortened V by 7 bases and J by 1 base, and 13 bases separated the two germline ends. The germline V gene has CDR1 MNHEY and CDR2 SMNVEV (reference sequence). The CDR3 region is CASTHSWRTNEKLFF. The CDR3 bases are TGTGCCAGCACTCATAGTTGGAGAACTAATGAAAAACTGTTTTTT.

This rearrangement joins TRBV7-2 to TRBJ1-2, with no clear D. Per germline, CDR1 SGHTA and CDR2 FQGNSA. The CDR3 is made up of 13 amino acids. V was shortened by 0 bases and J by 4 bases, with 6 bases between the two germline ends. CDR3 coding DNA: TGTGCCAGCAGCTTAGCACAGACCTATGGCTACACCTTC. This sequence encodes CASSLAQTYGYTF.

This chain uses TRBV7-2 with TRBJ2-5; D may be TRBD1 (5 bases). The DNA end is a closer match to TRBJ2-7, so the J assignment may be wrong. Germline V lookup: CDR1 SGHTA, CDR2 FQGNSA. This CDR3 is built from 14 residues. This CDR3 is CASSLVGTGYEQYF. CDR3 coding DNA: TGTGCCAGCAGCTTAGTCGGCACAGGCTACGAGCAGTACTTC.

J is TRBJ2-7 and V is TRBV11-2, with D possibly being TRBD2 (6 bases). The CDR3 runs to 13 residues. The germline V and J ends were trimmed by 1 base and 7 bases, with 11 bases remaining between them. Germline assignment: CDR1 SGHAT and CDR2 FQNNGV. CDR3 sequence (DNA): TGTGCCAGCAGCTTAGGTAGCGGCGGGGAGCAGTACTTC. This encodes CASSLGSGGEQYF.

The gene calls are TRBV6-1 and TRBJ2-7; no firm D call. This CDR3 spans 13 amino acids. The germline V gene has CDR1 MNHNS and CDR2 SASEGT. V was cut by 7 bases and J by 3 bases, with 13 bases left in between. This chain's CDR3 is CASTASWGYEQYF. The CDR3 DNA follows: TGTGCCAGCACGGCTTCGTGGGGCTACGAGCAGTACTTC.

The chain employs TRBV9 and TRBJ2-3; 10 bases match TRBD2. The CDR3 consists of 15 residues. Germline-derived CDR1 and CDR2 are SGDLS and YYNGEE. Trimming took 3 bases from V and 2 from J; bases not matched to a gene: 3. DNA for the CDR3: TGTGCCAGCAGCGAGCGGGGGGGACTCACAGATACGCAGTATTTT. This gives the protein CASSERGGLTDTQYF.

The J gene is TRBJ1-2, the V gene TRBV7-9; possible D gene TRBD1, 6 bases. V lost 1 base, J lost 4 bases, and 22 bases lay in between. CDR1 SEHNR and CDR2 FQNEAQ come from the germline V gene (reference sequence). This CDR3 has 18 residues. The CDR3, as DNA: TGTGCCAGCAGCTTAGAAAGGGAGAGAAACAGGGCCCGCTATGGCTACACCTTC. Translated: CASSLERERNRARYGYTF. The full variable domain, completed using reference TRBV7-9 and TRBJ1-2, is DTGVSQNPRHKITKRGQNVTFRCDPISEHNRLYWYRQTLGQGPEFLTYFQNEAQLEKSRLLSDRFSAERPKGSFSTLEIQRTEQGDSAMYLCASSLERERNRARYGYTFGSGTRLTVV.

The J gene is TRBJ1-1, the V gene TRBV7-6; D gene unclear. CDR3 size: 13 residues. V was clipped by 1 base and J by 4 bases, with 7 bases between them. Germline CDR1 and CDR2: SGHVS and FNYEAQ. The CDR3 sequence: CASSLGESTEAFF. The CDR3 DNA follows: TGTGCCAGCAGCTTAGGGGAGTCCACTGAAGCTTTCTTT. Combining the CDR3 with reference TRBV7-6 and TRBJ1-1 gives the whole variable domain GAGVSQSPRYKVTKRGQDVALRCDPISGHVSLYWYRQALGQGPEFLTYFNYEAQQDKSGLPNDRFSAERPEGSISTLTIQRTEQRDSAMYRCASSLGESTEAFFGQGTRLTVV.

The rearrangement links TRBV4-1 to TRBJ2-7; maybe TRBD1 (6 bases). The germline V gene encodes CDR1 MGHRA and CDR2 YSYEKL. The CDR3 extends over 12 amino acids. V was cut by 2 bases and J by 6 bases, with 8 bases left in between. In nucleotides, the CDR3 is TGCGCCAGCAGCCAACCGACAGGCGAGCAGTACTTC. As protein: CASSQPTGEQYF.

Only a few counts were recorded for this clone. This rearrangement joins TRBV21-1 to TRBJ1-4. TRBV21-1 is termed a pseudogene. The CDR3 length is 12 residues. CDR3 in amino acids: CASSKVCEKLFF. CDR3 nucleotides: TGTGCCAGCAGCAAAGTGTGTGAAAAACTGTTTTTT.

The chain links TRBV19 to TRBJ2-7; 8 nucleotides agree with TRBD2. V dropped 0 bases and J dropped 1; count of bases not matched to a gene: 2. Germline V gene data show CDR1 as LNHDA and CDR2 as SQIVND (reference sequence). This CDR3 is built from 15 residues. CDR3 sequence: CASSIELAESYEQYF. The CDR3 DNA reads as TGTGCCAGTAGTATAGAACTAGCGGAATCCTACGAGCAGTACTTC.